These 3 T cell receptor beta chains originate from one sample sequenced in a study of chemoradiotherapy in HPV16-positive cancers (dated by TCRdb to between 2021 and 2024). Libraries came from the immunoSEQ multiplex PCR assay. What TCRdb holds here is the immuneACCESS table cut down to in-frame rearrangements. Part of the clones is not present; checked against another copy, under half of the missing clones reflect an unresolved V gene, and the others are unexplained. The sample includes fewer than 8,000 clones, with around 90% observed a single time. The top ten constitute approximately 3.7% of the sample. The specimen was taken from a patient who underwent chemoradiotherapy. These receptor sequences come from a human donor with HPV-associated anogenital cancer.

The chain recombines TRBV7-9 with TRBJ1-2; D perhaps matches TRBD1 (5 bases). The CDR3 extends over 13 amino acids. Germline V CDR1 and CDR2: SEHNR, FQNEAQ (reference sequence). Trimming removed 5 bases from V and 4 bases from J, with 11 bases in between. The CDR3 protein is CASSPDSFYGYTF. CDR3 sequence (DNA): TGTGCCAGCAGCCCTGACAGTTTCTATGGCTACACCTTC.

The genes are TRBV6-4 and TRBJ2-1; 8 bases agree with TRBD2. J lost 9 bases, V lost 6 bases, and 10 bases had no gene match. Germline V gene lookup returns CDR1 MRHNA and CDR2 SNTAGT. The CDR3 runs to 14 residues. CDR3: CASSAGTRSGEQFF. The CDR3 nucleotides read TGTGCCAGCAGCGCCGGGACTAGAAGTGGTGAGCAGTTCTTC.

The V and J genes are TRBV10-3 and TRBJ2-4; 7 nucleotides line up with TRBD1. V was pared by 6 bases and J by 5 bases, with 13 bases of the junction left unmatched. The germline gives CDR1 ENHRY, CDR2 SYGVKD. CDR3 length: 16 amino acids. CDR3 DNA sequence: TGTGCCATCAGCTCTTCGACAGGGCCTCTCCAAAACATTCAGTACTTC. Its protein is CAISSSTGPLQNIQYF.